What follows are 30 T cell receptor beta chains derived from one specimen sequenced in a study of immune cell composition in non-small cell lung cancer. Sequencing used immunoSEQ multiplex PCR; TCRdb keeps in-frame clones, though not all of them. The data hold 15,000 to 20,000 clones, with about 80% observed a single time. Normal lung sampling was at least 3 cm from the tumour, as distant as possible. These sequences were also reported in another study, on CD4 T cells in lung cancer.

The sample taken for sequencing was non-adjacent lung tissue. These receptors all stem from a human donor with non-small cell lung cancer.

This chain joins TRBV7-9 and TRBJ1-1; D gene uncertain. V lost 5 bases and J lost 7, with 14 bases in between. There are 13 residues in the CDR3. CDR1 and CDR2 from the germline V gene are SEHNR and FQNEAQ (reference sequence). Written as DNA, the CDR3 is TGTGCCAGCAGCCTCGGCGGTTGGGGTGAAGCTTTCTTT. It encodes CASSLGGWGEAFF.

The CDR3 sequence is CASSMGGGPGYTF. In nucleotides, the CDR3 is TGTGCCAGCAGTATGGGTGGGGGGCCTGGCTACACCTTC. V and J are TRBV7-9 and TRBJ1-2, with D possibly TRBD1 on 6 matching bases. The CDR3 contains 13 residues. The V end lost 6 bases, the J end lost 7 bases, and 15 bases lay between the germline ends. Germline V CDR1 and CDR2: SEHNR, FQNEAQ (reference sequence).

In this sample, this clone turned up once. This chain connects TRBV28 to TRBJ1-2, with TRBD1 matching over 7 bases. The CDR3 loop spans 14 amino acids. The V gene's germline CDR1 is MDHEN and CDR2 SYDVKM. Trimming at V came to 2 bases and at J to 4 bases, leaving 4 bases not matched to a gene. CDR3 sequence: CASSLDRAGYGYTF. The CDR3 nucleotides read TGTGCCAGCAGTTTAGACAGGGCGGGCTATGGCTACACCTTC.

In its sample, this clone was seen a few times. The genes are TRBV7-9 and TRBJ1-1, with no clear D. The CDR3 runs to 11 residues. Between the trimmed V and J ends, which lost 1 base and 6 bases, there was a span of 3 bases. Germline V CDR1 and CDR2: SEHNR, FQNEAQ (reference sequence). CDR3 in amino acids: CASSLDSEAFF. CDR3 bases: TGTGCCAGCAGCTTAGACTCTGAAGCTTTCTTT.

The chain links TRBV19 to TRBJ2-1; 8 nucleotides align to TRBD2. The CDR3 has 17 residues. In germline, CDR1 is LNHDA, CDR2 SQIVND (reference sequence). V was pared by 7 bases and J by 2 bases, with 13 bases of the junction left unmatched. The CDR3 region has the DNA TGTGCCAGTACCTCAGTAGCGGGGCCCTCCACCTACAATGAGCAGTTCTTC. Its translation is CASTSVAGPSTYNEQFF.

CDR3 nucleotides: TGTGCCAGTAGTCCGACAGTCTCTGGAAACACCATATATTTT. Translating it yields CASSPTVSGNTIYF. The V call is TRBV19, the J call TRBJ1-3, with D maybe TRBD1 (5 bases). V was pared by 5 bases and J by 0 bases, with 8 bases between. Germline V gives CDR1 LNHDA, CDR2 SQIVND (reference sequence). The CDR3 runs to 14 residues.

This chain uses TRBV10-1 with TRBJ2-7; 8 bases map to TRBD2. J lost 1 base, V lost 4 bases, and 6 bases had no gene match. The CDR3 is 15 residues long. The germline CDR1 and CDR2 sequences are WNHNN and SYGVQD (reference sequence). Here the CDR3 DNA reads TGCGCCAGCAGTGTCGGCGGGGGGAAATCCTACGAGCAGTACTTC. This encodes CASSVGGGKSYEQYF.

This chain joins TRBV6-1 and TRBJ1-1; D is possibly TRBD1 (6 bases). V shed 7 bases and J shed 3 bases, with 15 bases lying between them. The CDR3 runs 14 residues. CDR1 is MNHNS and CDR2 is SASEGT in the germline V gene. CDR3 region: CASTFTGRDTEAFF. The CDR3 DNA sequence: TGTGCCAGCACCTTCACAGGGCGGGACACTGAAGCTTTCTTT.

The chain links TRBV7-6 to TRBJ1-3; perhaps TRBD1 as D (5 bases). The germline CDR1 and CDR2 sequences are SGHVS and FNYEAQ. Trimming removed 0 bases from V and 5 bases from J, with 17 bases in between. The CDR3 is 17 amino acids. The CDR3 bases are TGTGCCAGCAGCTTAGCCCCAGGGCCCGGGCCTAGAAACACCATATATTTT. Protein: CASSLAPGPGPRNTIYF.

CDR3 bases: TGTGCCAGTAGTCGGAGAGCGGGGGGGGCAGCTGCTGGGGCCAACGTCCTGACTTTC. Residues: CASSRRAGGAAAGANVLTF. The chain employs TRBV19 and TRBJ2-6; 10 bases map to TRBD2. There are 19 residues in the CDR3. Trimming cost V 5 bases and J 2 bases; bases outside gene matches: 12. Germline assignment: CDR1 LNHDA and CDR2 SQIVND (reference sequence).

This clone was seen just once. The chain couples TRBV4-3 to TRBJ1-2; 7 nucleotides agree with TRBD1. This CDR3 has 17 amino acids. J lost 1 base, V lost 2 bases, and 10 bases had no gene match. The germline CDR1 and CDR2 sequences are LGHNA and YSLEER. The CDR3 DNA reads TGCGCCAGCAGCCAAACATCAGGGGGGGGCGATAACTATGGCTACACCTTC. Protein sequence: CASSQTSGGGDNYGYTF.

The chain links TRBV11-1 to TRBJ2-7, with TRBD2 matching 7 bases. Trimming took 5 bases from V and 4 from J; bases not matched to a gene: 14. Germline assignment: CDR1 SGHAT and CDR2 FQDESV (reference sequence). The CDR3 length is 16 residues. The CDR3 DNA reads as TGTGCCAGCAGCCTCTCTATGGGGGAGGGCGTGTACGAGCAGTACTTC. Protein: CASSLSMGEGVYEQYF. Based on the CDR3 plus reference TRBV11-1 and TRBJ2-7, the full variable domain is EAEVAQSPRYKITEKSQAVAFWCDPISGHATLYWYRQILGQGPELLVQFQDESVVDDSQLPKDRFSAERLKGVDSTLKIQPAELGDSAMYLCASSLSMGEGVYEQYFGPGTRLTVT.

This clone is termed medium-sized. The J gene is TRBJ2-7, the V gene TRBV11-2; D is ambiguous. The CDR3 is 13 amino acids. V was trimmed by 3 bases and J by 2 bases, leaving 8 bases between them. CDR1 SGHAT and CDR2 FQNNGV come from the germline V gene. The CDR3 region is CASSFRSTYEQYF. In DNA form, the CDR3 reads TGTGCCAGCAGCTTCCGGAGTACCTACGAGCAGTACTTC.

The chain's CDR3 is CASSQVGFTEAFF. CDR3 in DNA: TGCGCCAGCAGCCAAGTCGGGTTTACTGAAGCTTTCTTT. The chain links TRBV4-1 to TRBJ1-1; D unresolved. Trimming shortened V by 1 base and J by 5 bases, and 8 bases separated the two germline ends. The CDR3 runs 13 residues. In germline, CDR1 is MGHRA, CDR2 YSYEKL.

V gene TRBV7-5 combines with J gene TRBJ2-7; the D segment call TRBD1 is taken from the table without a DNA check. TRBV7-5 is designated a pseudogene. The length of the CDR3 is 16 residues. CDR3 loop: CASSLARQNRHYEQYF. The CDR3 bases are TGTGCCAGCAGCTTAGCCAGACAGAACCGTCACTACGAGCAGTACTTC.

The V call is TRBV4-2, the J call TRBJ2-1, with D perhaps being TRBD1 or TRBD2 (5 bases each). Trimming cost V 4 bases and J 5 bases, with 15 bases left between them. CDR3 size: 15 residues. The V gene's germline CDR1 is LGHNA and CDR2 YNFKEQ. The CDR3 sequence: CASSPSGTLHNEQFF. The CDR3 nucleotides are TGTGCCAGCAGCCCATCCGGGACCCTTCACAATGAGCAGTTCTTC.

The chain links TRBV4-2 to TRBJ2-7; the D gene is possibly TRBD1 (6 bases). V lost 5 bases, J lost 5 bases, and 10 bases lay in between. Germline loops: CDR1 LGHNA, CDR2 YNFKEQ. This CDR3 spans 12 amino acids. The chain's CDR3 is CASSLDSHEQYF. CDR3 DNA: TGTGCCAGCAGCTTGGACAGCCACGAGCAGTACTTC.

The chain links TRBV7-3 to TRBJ1-2; possible D gene TRBD1, 5 bases. V lost 1 base to trimming and J lost 6 bases, with 12 bases between them. CDR1 SGHTA and CDR2 FQGTGA come from the germline V gene. The CDR3 is 14 amino acids. The CDR3 region has the DNA TGTGCCAGCAGCTTAAGTGGGGGGGACGATGGCTACACCTTC. This translates into CASSLSGGDDGYTF.

This clone was counted only a few times. The J gene is TRBJ1-1, the V gene TRBV19; D uncertain. The germline CDR1 and CDR2 sequences are LNHDA and SQIVND (reference sequence). The germline V and J ends were trimmed by 11 bases and 3 bases, with 10 bases remaining between them. The CDR3 loop spans 11 amino acids. CDR3 sequence reads: CASGEDTEAFF. The CDR3 coding sequence is TGTGCCTCCGGGGAGGACACTGAAGCTTTCTTT.

CDR3 DNA: TGCAGCGTGCCAAAAGCGGGGGGGATTAACACCGGGGAGCTGTTTTTT. It yields the protein CSVPKAGGINTGELFF. V and J are TRBV29-1 and TRBJ2-2, with 10 positions matching TRBD2. V was pared by 6 bases and J by 2 bases, with 9 bases of the junction left unmatched. Germline assignment: CDR1 SQVTM and CDR2 ANQGSEA. The CDR3 covers 16 residues.

This chain joins TRBV5-1 and TRBJ1-1; 7 bases fit TRBD1. The germline gives CDR1 SGHRS, CDR2 YFSETQ. The CDR3 is 15 residues long. Trimming removed 2 bases from V and 2 bases from J; junction bases left unmatched: 6. Here the CDR3 reads CASSLTGEGNTEAFF. CDR3 DNA sequence: TGCGCCAGCAGCTTAACAGGGGAGGGTAACACTGAAGCTTTCTTT.

Concerning this clone itself: This specimen includes other DNA sequences encoding the same CDR3. The genes are TRBV27 and TRBJ2-1; TRBD2 matches at 15 bases. J was trimmed by 7 bases and V by 8 bases; bases with no gene match: 12. The CDR3 has 17 residues. Germline CDR1 and CDR2: MNHEY and SMNVEV (reference sequence). CDR3 nucleotides: TGTGCCAGCTCATCAAACCTCGGACTAGCGGGGGGGAATGAGCAGTTCTTC. This encodes CASSSNLGLAGGNEQFF.

The chain uses TRBV4-2 and TRBJ1-4; D remains ambiguous. CDR1 is LGHNA, CDR2 YNFKEQ, per germline. Between the trimmed V and J ends, which lost 4 bases and 6 bases, there was a span of 12 bases. The CDR3 totals 14 residues. The CDR3 reads CASSLDPDDEKLFF. CDR3 sequence (DNA): TGTGCCAGCAGCCTCGACCCGGACGATGAAAAACTGTTTTTT.

This clone was picked up a small number of times. The chain joins TRBV6-5 to TRBJ2-3; 7 nucleotides agree with TRBD1. This CDR3 spans 15 amino acids. V was clipped by 2 bases and J by 0 bases; unmatched bases: 2. Germline CDR1 and CDR2: MNHEY and SVGAGI. The CDR3 DNA reads TGTGCCAGCAGTTACCAGGGACAGAGCACAGATACGCAGTATTTT. Translated: CASSYQGQSTDTQYF.

This clone has only one observation. This chain links TRBV6-6 with TRBJ1-2, with 9 bases fitting TRBD1. The ends lost 6 bases at V and 5 bases at J; junction bases unmatched: 10. CDR3 size: 15 residues. Germline CDR1 MNHNY, CDR2 SVGAGI (reference sequence). CDR3 protein: CASRQGQGVGYGYTF. The DNA for the CDR3 is TGTGCCAGCAGACAGGGACAGGGTGTAGGTTATGGCTACACCTTC.

The V call is TRBV5-1, the J call TRBJ1-3; D may be TRBD1 (6 bases). CDR3 size: 16 residues. Trimming stripped 3 bases from V and 1 base from J, with 14 bases between. Germline assignment: CDR1 SGHRS and CDR2 YFSETQ. Here the CDR3 reads CASSYATGLSGNTIYF. The CDR3 coding sequence is TGCGCCAGCAGCTACGCGACAGGACTGTCTGGAAACACCATATATTTT. The entire variable domain, with the rest obtained from reference TRBV5-1 and TRBJ1-3, is as follows: KAGVTQTPRYLIKTRGQQVTLSCSPISGHRSVSWYQQTPGQGLQFLFEYFSETQRNKGNFPGRFSGRQFSNSRSEMNVSTLELGDSALYLCASSYATGLSGNTIYFGEGSWLTVV.

In this sample, this clone turned up once. This sequence joins TRBV30 and TRBJ1-1, with D possibly matching TRBD1 (6 bases). Germline V gene lookup returns CDR1 GTSNPN and CDR2 SVGIG (reference sequence). The CDR3 is made up of 16 amino acids. The V end was cut by 3 bases, the J end by 3 bases, with 20 bases between. The CDR3 loop reads CAWSNKGARGHTEAFF. The DNA for the CDR3 is TGTGCCTGGAGCAATAAAGGGGCCAGGGGCCACACTGAAGCTTTCTTT.

V and J are TRBV7-2 and TRBJ1-5, with D possibly matching TRBD1 (6 bases). The germline V and J ends were trimmed by 5 bases and 0 bases, with 11 bases remaining between them. The germline V gene has CDR1 SGHTA and CDR2 FQGNSA. This CDR3 is 15 amino acids long. The CDR3 is CASSPQGNSNQPQHF. In nucleotides, the CDR3 is TGTGCCAGCAGCCCCCAGGGGAATAGCAATCAGCCCCAGCATTTT.

This clone was counted a single time. The chain uses TRBV7-9 and TRBJ1-2, with D unclear. The germline V gene has CDR1 SEHNR and CDR2 FQNEAQ (reference sequence). This CDR3 has 11 residues. The V and J ends lost 2 bases and 8 bases respectively, with 6 bases between them. As DNA, the CDR3 is TGTGCCAGCAGCTTACAGAGGGGCTACACCTTC. The encoded protein is CASSLQRGYTF. Full variable domain (remainder filled in from reference TRBV7-9 and TRBJ1-2): DTGVSQNPRHKITKRGQNVTFRCDPISEHNRLYWYRQTLGQGPEFLTYFQNEAQLEKSRLLSDRFSAERPKGSFSTLEIQRTEQGDSAMYLCASSLQRGYTFGSGTRLTVV.

This chain links TRBV6-6 with TRBJ1-4, with D uncertain. CDR3 length: 14 amino acids. With 0 bases removed from V and 4 bases from J, the gap between germline ends came to 6 bases. Germline CDR1 is MNHNY and CDR2 is SVGAGI (reference sequence). CDR3 DNA: TGTGCCAGCAGTTACTCGGCCAGTAATGAAAAACTGTTTTTT. Its protein product is CASSYSASNEKLFF.